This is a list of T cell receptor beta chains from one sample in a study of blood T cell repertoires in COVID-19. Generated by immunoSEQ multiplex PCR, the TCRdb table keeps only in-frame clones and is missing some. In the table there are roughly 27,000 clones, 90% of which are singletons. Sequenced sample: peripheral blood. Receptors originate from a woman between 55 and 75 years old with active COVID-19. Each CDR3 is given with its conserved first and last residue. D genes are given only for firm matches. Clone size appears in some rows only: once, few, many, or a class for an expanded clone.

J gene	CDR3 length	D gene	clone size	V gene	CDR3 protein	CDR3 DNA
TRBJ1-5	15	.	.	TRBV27	CASSHRAGADQPQHF	TGTGCCAGCAGTCACCGTGCGGGCGCCGATCAGCCCCAGCATTTT
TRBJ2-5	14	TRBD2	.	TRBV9	CASSIGTSQETQYF	TGTGCCAGCAGCATCGGGACTAGCCAAGAGACCCAGTACTTC
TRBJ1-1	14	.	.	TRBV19	CASRLGLMNTEAFF	TGTGCCAGCCGATTAGGACTAATGAACACTGAAGCTTTCTTT
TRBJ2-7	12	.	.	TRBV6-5	CASSNSGREQYF	TGTGCCAGCAGTAACAGCGGGCGCGAGCAGTACTTC
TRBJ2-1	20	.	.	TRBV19	CASSIGREWTAGSSYNEQFF	TGTGCCAGTAGTATTGGACGAGAATGGACCGCGGGAAGCTCCTACAATGAGCAGTTCTTC
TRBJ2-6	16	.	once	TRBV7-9	CASSLGRSSGANVLTF	TGTGCCAGCAGCTTAGGACGGAGCTCTGGGGCCAACGTCCTGACTTTC
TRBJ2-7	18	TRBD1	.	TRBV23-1	CASGHRGVVAASSYEQYF	TGCGCCAGCGGCCACAGGGGCGTGGTCGCGGCAAGCTCCTACGAGCAGTACTTC
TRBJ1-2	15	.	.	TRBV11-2	CASSLGLWRGYGYTF	TGTGCCAGCAGCTTAGGGCTATGGAGGGGCTATGGCTACACCTTC
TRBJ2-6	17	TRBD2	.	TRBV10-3	CAIGRAGAVSGANVLTF	TGTGCCATTGGAAGGGCGGGAGCGGTTTCTGGGGCCAACGTCCTGACTTTC
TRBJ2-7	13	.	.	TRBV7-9	CASSLWERREQYF	TGTGCCAGCAGTCTGTGGGAGCGCCGCGAGCAGTACTTC
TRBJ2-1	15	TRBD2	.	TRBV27	CASSWTSGSYNEQFF	TGTGCCAGCAGTTGGACTAGCGGGAGTTACAATGAGCAGTTCTTC
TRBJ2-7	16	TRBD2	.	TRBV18	CASSPVGASGSGEQYF	TGTGCCAGCTCACCCGTCGGGGCTAGCGGGAGTGGCGAGCAGTACTTC
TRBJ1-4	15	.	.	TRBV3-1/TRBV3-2	CASREGGAGNEKLFF	TGTGCCAGCAGGGAAGGGGGGGCCGGTAATGAAAAACTGTTTTTT
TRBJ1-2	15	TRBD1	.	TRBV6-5	CASSYSILQGHGYTF	TGTGCCAGCAGTTACTCGATTCTACAGGGGCACGGCTACACCTTC
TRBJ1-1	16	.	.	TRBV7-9	CASSLALVGSDTEAFF	TGTGCCAGCAGCTTAGCCTTGGTCGGGTCGGACACTGAAGCTTTCTTT
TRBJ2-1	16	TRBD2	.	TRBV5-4	CASSWPTSGSYNEQFF	TGTGCCAGCAGCTGGCCCACTAGCGGGAGTTACAATGAGCAGTTCTTC
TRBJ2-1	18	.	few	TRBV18	CASSLAQTGLRFRNEQFF	TGTGCCAGCTCACTAGCCCAGACGGGACTCCGCTTTCGCAATGAGCAGTTCTTC
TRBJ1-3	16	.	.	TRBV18	CASFEQGTFTGNTIYF	TGTGCCAGCTTCGAACAGGGTACCTTCACTGGAAACACCATATATTTT
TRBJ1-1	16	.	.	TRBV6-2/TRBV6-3	CASSYGYTRISAEAFF	TGTGCCAGCAGTTACGGATATACCAGGATATCGGCTGAAGCTTTCTTT
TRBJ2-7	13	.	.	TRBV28	CAPRTEYSYEQYF	TGTGCCCCAAGGACAGAATACTCCTACGAGCAGTACTTC
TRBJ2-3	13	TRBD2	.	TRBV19	CASRAGGPDTQYF	TGTGCCAGTAGGGCGGGAGGGCCAGATACGCAGTATTTT
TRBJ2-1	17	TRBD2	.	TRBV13	CASSLGPGTSGYNEQFF	TGTGCCAGCAGCCTAGGCCCGGGGACTAGCGGTTACAATGAGCAGTTCTTC
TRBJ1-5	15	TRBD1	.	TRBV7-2	CASSPTGYSNQPQHF	TGTGCCAGCAGCCCGACAGGGTATAGCAATCAGCCCCAGCATTTT
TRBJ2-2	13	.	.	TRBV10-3	CAINGGAAGELFF	TGTGCCATCAATGGTGGGGCTGCCGGGGAGCTGTTTTTT